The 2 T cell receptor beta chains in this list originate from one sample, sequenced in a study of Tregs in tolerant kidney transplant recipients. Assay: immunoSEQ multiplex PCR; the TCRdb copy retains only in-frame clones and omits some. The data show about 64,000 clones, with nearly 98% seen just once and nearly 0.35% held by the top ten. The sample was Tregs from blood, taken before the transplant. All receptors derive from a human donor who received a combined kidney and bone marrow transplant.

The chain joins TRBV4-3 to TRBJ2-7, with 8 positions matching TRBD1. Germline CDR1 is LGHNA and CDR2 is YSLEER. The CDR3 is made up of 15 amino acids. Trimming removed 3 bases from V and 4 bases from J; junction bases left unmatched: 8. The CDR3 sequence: CASSQSGQGRYEQYF. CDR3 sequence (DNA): TGCGCCAGCAGCCAGTCCGGACAGGGTCGGTACGAGCAGTACTTC.

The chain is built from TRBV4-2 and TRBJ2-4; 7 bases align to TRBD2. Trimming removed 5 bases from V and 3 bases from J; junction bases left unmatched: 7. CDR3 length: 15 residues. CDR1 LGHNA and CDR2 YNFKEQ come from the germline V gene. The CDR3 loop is CASSEEAGNKNIQYF. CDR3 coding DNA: TGTGCCAGCAGCGAGGAAGCGGGGAACAAAAACATTCAGTACTTC.